Listed below are T cell receptor beta chains from one sample, sequenced in a study of response to subunit inactivated influenza vaccine. TCRdb reanalysed the RT-PCR reads using MiXCR and keeps one entry per CDR3 protein. The sample has hundreds of thousands of distinct CDR3 sequences; around 14% are singletons. The sample in question was PBMCs from blood, obtained 14 days before vaccination. The receptors here all came from a man aged 45 to 65 who received an inactivated influenza vaccine. Each CDR3 is given with its conserved first and last residue. D genes are given only for firm matches. Expanded clones get a size class; other rows say once, few or many, or leave the size out.

many	16	TRBJ1-1	-	TRBV28	CASSSHWGVLDTEAFF	TGTGCCAGCAGTTCCCACTGGGGGGTATTGGACACTGAAGCTTTCTTT
few	13	TRBJ2-2	-	TRBV25-1	CASRPSNTGELFF	TGTGCCTCCCGCCCCTCGAACACCGGGGAGCTGTTTTTT
few	18	TRBJ2-2	-	TRBV4-3	CASSLRRSPGGNTGELFF	TGCGCCAGCAGCCTGAGGCGTTCCCCCGGGGGAAACACCGGGGAGCTGTTTTTT
many	17	TRBJ2-2	-	TRBV7-2	CASSLRKGWEDTGELFF	TGTGCCAGCAGCTTACGAAAGGGGTGGGAGGACACCGGGGAGCTGTTTTTT
many	14	TRBJ1-5	-	TRBV6-1	CASSEARRNQPQHF	TGTGCCAGCAGTGAAGCGCGGAGGAATCAGCCCCAGCATTTT
-	16	TRBJ2-7	TRBD2	TRBV10-2	CASIPGLAGNWYEQYF	TGCGCCAGCATCCCGGGACTAGCGGGAAATTGGTACGAGCAGTACTTC
few	14	TRBJ2-3	-	TRBV11-2	CASSLDTRPWGQYF	TGTGCCAGCAGCTTAGACACCAGGCCCTGGGGGCAGTATTTT
-	15	TRBJ1-6	-	TRBV27	CASSLEGLGNSPLHF	TGTGCCAGCAGTTTAGAGGGTTTAGGCAATTCACCCCTCCACTTT
-	14	TRBJ1-2	-	TRBV15	CATSFGGGNYGYTF	TGTGCCACCAGCTTTGGAGGGGGGAACTATGGCTACACCTTC
few	13	TRBJ2-1	TRBD2	TRBV6-6	CASVPGGSNEQFF	TGTGCCAGCGTACCCGGGGGGTCCAATGAGCAGTTCTTC
few	14	TRBJ2-5	-	TRBV7-8	CASRSRSYSETQYF	TGTGCCAGCAGGAGCAGGTCCTATTCGGAGACCCAGTACTTC
-	18	TRBJ2-7	TRBD2	TRBV20-1	CSAASGLAGVGPSYEQYF	TGCAGTGCTGCTTCGGGACTAGCGGGAGTGGGGCCCTCCTACGAGCAGTACTTC
once	14	TRBJ2-1	-	TRBV7-2	CASSSGPPYNEQFF	TGTGCCAGCAGCTCAGGGCCACCCTACAATGAGCAGTTCTTC
few	18	TRBJ2-7	TRBD2	TRBV11-2	CASSLEMPGLAGGSEQYF	TGTGCCAGCAGCTTAGAGATGCCGGGACTAGCGGGAGGAAGCGAGCAGTACTTC
few	14	TRBJ1-1	-	TRBV6-1	CASSPRVPGSEAFF	TGTGCCAGCAGTCCCCGAGTCCCCGGGTCTGAAGCTTTCTTT
-	15	TRBJ1-1	-	TRBV20-1	CCARESSRGNTEAFF	TGCTGTGCTAGAGAGAGTTCCCGCGGGAACACTGAAGCTTTCTTT
many	12	TRBJ1-1	-	TRBV5-1	CASSLTDTEAFF	TGCGCCAGCAGCTTGACCGACACTGAAGCTTTCTTT
-	16	TRBJ1-3	-	TRBV7-2	CASSFGQPRSGNTIYF	TGTGCCAGCAGCTTTGGACAGCCACGCTCTGGAAACACCATATATTTT
-	17	TRBJ2-5	-	TRBV7-2	CASSLGIGGGRGETQYF	TGTGCCAGCAGCTTAGGAATCGGCGGGGGCCGGGGAGAGACCCAGTACTTC
few	17	TRBJ2-2	TRBD2	TRBV4-2	CASSQAPGLANTGELFF	TGTGCCAGCAGCCAAGCCCCGGGACTAGCGAACACCGGGGAGCTGTTTTTT
many	14	TRBJ2-1	TRBD1	TRBV5-1	CASRRGQGYNEQFF	TGCGCCAGCAGGCGAGGACAGGGCTACAATGAGCAGTTCTTC
-	16	TRBJ1-1	-	TRBV13	CASSYDRPLMNTEAFF	TGTGCCAGCAGCTATGACAGGCCCCTCATGAACACTGAAGCTTTCTTT
-	13	TRBJ1-2	-	TRBV6-1	CASSEHRKDGYTF	TGTGCCAGCAGTGAACACAGGAAGGATGGCTACACCTTC
-	15	TRBJ2-1	-	TRBV11-2	CASSLGYGTLNEQFF	TGTGCCAGCAGCTTAGGTTACGGGACTCTCAATGAGCAGTTCTTC
-	13	TRBJ2-3	-	TRBV12-3/TRBV12-4	CASSYTLGDTQYF	TGTGCCAGCAGCTATACTCTGGGGGATACGCAGTATTTT
few	12	TRBJ2-3	-	TRBV10-3	CAISGSEDTQYF	TGTGCCATCAGCGGTTCCGAAGATACGCAGTATTTT
few	16	TRBJ2-5	TRBD1	TRBV28	CASTAIHRGVGETQYF	TGTGCCAGCACCGCGATCCACAGGGGAGTAGGGGAGACCCAGTACTTC
few	13	TRBJ2-5	-	TRBV12-3/TRBV12-4	CASSLRLGGTQYF	TGTGCCAGCAGTTTAAGGCTAGGGGGGACCCAGTACTTC
-	15	TRBJ2-7	TRBD1	TRBV11-2	CASSLVGQGNHEQYF	TGTGCCAGCAGCTTAGTCGGACAGGGCAACCACGAGCAGTACTTC
-	18	TRBJ2-1	TRBD2	TRBV6-2/TRBV6-3	CASSSPARGGGRYNEQFF	TGTGCCAGCAGTTCTCCGGCCAGGGGTGGCGGGAGGTACAATGAGCAGTTCTTC